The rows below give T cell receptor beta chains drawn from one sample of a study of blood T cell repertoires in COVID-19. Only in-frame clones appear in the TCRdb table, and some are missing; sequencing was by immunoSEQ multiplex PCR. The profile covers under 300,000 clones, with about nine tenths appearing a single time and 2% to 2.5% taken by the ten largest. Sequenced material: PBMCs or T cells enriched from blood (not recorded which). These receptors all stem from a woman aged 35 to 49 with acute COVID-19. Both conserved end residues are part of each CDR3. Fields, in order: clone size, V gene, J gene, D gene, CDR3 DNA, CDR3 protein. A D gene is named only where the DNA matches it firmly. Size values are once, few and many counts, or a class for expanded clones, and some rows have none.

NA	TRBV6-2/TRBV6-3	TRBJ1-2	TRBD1	TGTGCCAGCAGTTACTCGACAGGGGGTGGCTACACCTTC	CASSYSTGGGYTF
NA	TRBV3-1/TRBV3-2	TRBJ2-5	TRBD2	TGTGCCAGCAGCCAAGACCCTAGCGGGGGGGGGACCCAGTACTTC	CASSQDPSGGGTQYF
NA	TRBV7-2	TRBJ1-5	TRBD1	TGTGCCAGCAGCCGGGACAGCAATAGCAATCAGCCCCAGCATTTT	CASSRDSNSNQPQHF
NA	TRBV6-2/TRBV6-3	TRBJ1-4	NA	TGTGCCAGCAGTAGGTTTCTAGAGCAACATTTCGCAACTAATGAAAAACTGTTTTTT	CASSRFLEQHFATNEKLFF
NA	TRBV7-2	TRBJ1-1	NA	TGTGCCAGCAGCCCTAGCAGCGAAGGGCATGCTGAAGCTTTCTTT	CASSPSSEGHAEAFF
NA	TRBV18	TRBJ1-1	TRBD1	TGTGCCAGCTCACCGAGTACAGGGGGAAACACTGAAGCTTTCTTT	CASSPSTGGNTEAFF
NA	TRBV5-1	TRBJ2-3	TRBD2	TGCGCCAGCAGCTTGGAGACTAGCGGGGGTCGTACGCAGTATTTT	CASSLETSGGRTQYF
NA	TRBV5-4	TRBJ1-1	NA	TGTGCCAGCAGCTTCGGAGCAGGGGAATATGCTGAAGCTTTCTTT	CASSFGAGEYAEAFF
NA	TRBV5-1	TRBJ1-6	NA	TGCGCCAGCAGCTTGTTAACCGGGGGGAGCAATTCACCCCTCCACTTT	CASSLLTGGSNSPLHF
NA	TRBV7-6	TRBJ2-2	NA	TGTGCCAGCAGCCTACAGGGCACCGGGGAGCTGTTTTTT	CASSLQGTGELFF
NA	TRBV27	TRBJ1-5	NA	TGTGCCAGCAGTTTAAAACAGACCAATCAGCCCCAGCATTTT	CASSLKQTNQPQHF
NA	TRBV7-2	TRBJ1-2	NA	TGTGCCAGCAGCTTCGACACCCCGACGGCCCCCTATGGCTACACCTTC	CASSFDTPTAPYGYTF
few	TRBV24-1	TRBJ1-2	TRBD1	TGTGCCACCGCCTTGGCAGGGGGCTATGGCTACACCTTC	CATALAGGYGYTF
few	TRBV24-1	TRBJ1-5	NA	TGTGCCACCAGTGATTTGGCGGGGGATCAGCCCCAGCATTTT	CATSDLAGDQPQHF
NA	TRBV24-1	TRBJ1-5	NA	TGTGCCACCAGTGATGTTAACCAGGGTAGCAATCAGCCCCAGCATTTT	CATSDVNQGSNQPQHF
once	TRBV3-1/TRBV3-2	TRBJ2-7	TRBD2	TGTGCCAGCAGCCCCCCCAGAGCGGGGTTCTACGAGCAGTACTTC	CASSPPRAGFYEQYF
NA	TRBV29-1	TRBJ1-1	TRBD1	TGCAGCGTTGAAGGGGTTGCAGGGGGCCATCGGGGCACTGAAGCTTTCTTT	CSVEGVAGGHRGTEAFF
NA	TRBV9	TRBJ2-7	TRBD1	TGTGCCAGCAGCGACCCCGACAGGGGTAGGGGCTACGAGCAGTACTTC	CASSDPDRGRGYEQYF
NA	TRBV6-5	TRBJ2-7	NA	TGTGCCAGCCAGAAGTCATTAGCGAAAGCCTACGAGCAGTACTTC	CASQKSLAKAYEQYF
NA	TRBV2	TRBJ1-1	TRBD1	TGTGCCAGCAGCCGACAGGGGGCGGAAGCAGCTTTCTTT	CASSRQGAEAAFF
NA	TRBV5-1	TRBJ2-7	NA	TGCGCCAGCAGCTTGGACAGAGAAGGGCAGTACTTC	CASSLDREGQYF
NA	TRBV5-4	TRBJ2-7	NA	TGTGCCAGCAGCCCCCGGACTGCCTACGAGCAGTACTTC	CASSPRTAYEQYF
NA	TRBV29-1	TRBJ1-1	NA	TGCAGCGTTGAAGCCGGCGGGGGCACTGAAGCTTTCTTT	CSVEAGGGTEAFF
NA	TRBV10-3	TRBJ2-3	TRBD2	TGTGCCATCAGGGGGACTAGCGGGGGAACAGATACGCAGTATTTT	CAIRGTSGGTDTQYF
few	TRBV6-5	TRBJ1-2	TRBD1	TGTGCCAGCAGACAACAGGGGACGGGAGGCTACACCTTC	CASRQQGTGGYTF
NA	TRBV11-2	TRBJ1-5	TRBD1	TGTGCCAGCAGCTCACGACAGGGCTTCAGCAATCAGCCCCAGCATTTT	CASSSRQGFSNQPQHF
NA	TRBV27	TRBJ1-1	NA	TGTGCCAGCAGTTTGTACAAGAACACTGAAGCTTTCTTT	CASSLYKNTEAFF
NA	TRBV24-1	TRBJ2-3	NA	TGTGCCACCAGTGTCGGGGGTGCTAGCACAGATACGCAGTATTTT	CATSVGGASTDTQYF
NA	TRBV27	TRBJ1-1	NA	TGTGCCAGCAGTAGGACGCTTACCGGGGACACTGAAGCTTTCTTT	CASSRTLTGDTEAFF
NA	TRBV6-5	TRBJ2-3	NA	TGTGCCAGCAGTTACTTCCGCCAGGGCACAGATACGCAGTATTTT	CASSYFRQGTDTQYF
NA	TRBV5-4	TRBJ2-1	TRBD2	TGTGCCAGCAGCTTTGAACTAGCGGGGTACAATGAGCAGTTCTTC	CASSFELAGYNEQFF
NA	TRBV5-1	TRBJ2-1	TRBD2	TGCGCCAGCAGCTTGCGCCTAGCGGGAGGCAATGAGCAGTTCTTC	CASSLRLAGGNEQFF
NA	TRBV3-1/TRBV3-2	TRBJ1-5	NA	TGTGCCAGCAGCCAAGAAAGGTGGAGACGGCTGGAAGGTCAGCCCCAGCATTTT	CASSQERWRRLEGQPQHF
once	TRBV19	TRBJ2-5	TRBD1	TGTGCCAGTAGTGGGAGGACAGGGGTTTTATTGGCCCAGTACTTC	CASSGRTGVLLAQYF
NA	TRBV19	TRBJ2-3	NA	TGTGCCAGTACCCGAGGGAGCGTTAGCACAGATACGCAGTATTTT	CASTRGSVSTDTQYF
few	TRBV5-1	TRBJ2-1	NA	TGCGCCAGCAGCTTGTCTAATGAGCAGTTCTTC	CASSLSNEQFF
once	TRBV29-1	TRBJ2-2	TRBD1	TGCAGCGGTATCAGGGGGCCAAACACCGGGGAGCTGTTTTTT	CSGIRGPNTGELFF
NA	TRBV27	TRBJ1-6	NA	TGTGCCAGCAGGCCCCTCAGCTCCTATAATTCACCCCTCCACTTT	CASRPLSSYNSPLHF
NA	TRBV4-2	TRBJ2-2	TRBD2	TGTGCCAGCAGCCAATGGCTAGCGGGGGGTACCGGGGAGCTGTTTTTT	CASSQWLAGGTGELFF
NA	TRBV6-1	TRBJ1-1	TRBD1	TGTGCCAGCAGCTTAGGACAGGGTCAACAAGCTTTCTTT	CASSLGQGQQAFF
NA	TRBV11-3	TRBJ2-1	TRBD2	TGTGCCAGCAGCGCGGGAGGGAATGAGCAGTTCTTC	CASSAGGNEQFF
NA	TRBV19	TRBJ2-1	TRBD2	TGTGCCAGTAGTATCGAGGGACTAGCCGATTTTTCCTACAATGAGCAGTTCTTC	CASSIEGLADFSYNEQFF
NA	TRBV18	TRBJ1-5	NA	TGTGCCAGCTCACTGGACAGAAATCAGCCCCAGCATTTT	CASSLDRNQPQHF
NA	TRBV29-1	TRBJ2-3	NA	TGCAGCGTCGTATGGCCTAGCGCAGATACGCAGTATTTT	CSVVWPSADTQYF
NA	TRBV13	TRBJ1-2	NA	TGTGCCAGCAGCGTCCGGGGGGCTAACTATGGCTACACCTTC	CASSVRGANYGYTF
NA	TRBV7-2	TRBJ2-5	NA	TGTGCCAGCAGCTCCCCCCCGGTCCCACAGGGGACCCAGTACTTC	CASSSPPVPQGTQYF